One sample yielded the 16 T cell receptor beta chains listed below, sequenced in a study of T cells in Graves' hyperthyroidism and ophthalmopathy. RNA transcripts were the template for amplifying TCR beta CDR3 regions. A set of HTBI primers served as the primers for a first-round RT-PCR of the TCR CDR3. A single record per CDR3 protein comes from TCRdb applying MiXCR to the multiplex PCR reads. The sample contains about 640,000 distinct CDR3 sequences, less than 45% of which appear only once. The sequenced sample consisted of peripheral blood or thyroid tissue (not recorded which). Receptors were obtained from an adult man with Graves' disease, either hyperthyroidism or ophthalmopathy (not recorded which).

The chain recombines TRBV7-8 with TRBJ1-2; no definite D call. This CDR3 has 16 amino acids. CDR1 is SGHVS, CDR2 FQNEAQ, per germline. Trimming cost V 1 base and J 0 bases, with 12 bases left between them. The DNA for the CDR3 is TGTGCCAGCAGCTTAGTTCCGGCGCCAGCTAACTATGGCTACACCTTC. This encodes CASSLVPAPANYGYTF.

The genes are TRBV7-2 and TRBJ1-3; weak D call: TRBD1 (5 bases). CDR3 length: 16 residues. Trimming cost V 5 bases and J 4 bases, with 18 bases left between them. The germline CDR1 and CDR2 sequences are SGHTA and FQGNSA. Here the CDR3 DNA reads TGTGCCAGCAGCCCACAGGATTCTTCCTCCGGAAACACCATATATTTT. Translation gives CASSPQDSSSGNTIYF. Supplemented by reference TRBV7-2 and TRBJ1-3, the full variable domain reads GAGVSQSPSNKVTEKGKDVELRCDPISGHTALYWYRQSLGQGLEFLIYFQGNSAPDKSGLPSDRFSAERTGGSVSTLTIQRTQQEDSAVYLCASSPQDSSSGNTIYFGEGSWLTVV.

J is TRBJ1-3 and V is TRBV20-1; D unresolved. The germline V gene encodes CDR1 DFQATT and CDR2 SNEGSKA (reference sequence). Trimming cost V 5 bases and J 8 bases, with 19 bases left between them. The CDR3 is 14 residues long. CDR3 region: CSAPNPRSGDTIYF. The CDR3 coding sequence is TGCAGTGCTCCAAACCCTCGGTCCGGGGACACCATATATTTT.

This clonotype was detected a few times. V is TRBV19 and J is TRBJ1-1; D ambiguous. In germline, CDR1 is LNHDA, CDR2 SQIVND (reference sequence). There are 14 residues in the CDR3. Trimming left V 1 base short and J 5 bases short, with 11 bases between. CDR3 DNA sequence: TGTGCCAGTAGTATAGCTTTGAGATTTACTGAAGCTTTCTTT. Residues: CASSIALRFTEAFF.

This clonotype showed up many times. The chain couples TRBV7-9 to TRBJ1-2; no reliable D call. Germline V gene lookup returns CDR1 SEHNR and CDR2 FQNEAQ (reference sequence). Deletions cut 1 base from V and 7 bases from J, with 16 bases between. The CDR3 is 15 amino acids. CDR3 coding DNA: TGTGCCAGCAGCTTAGATCCGGCGCCGTCGTTTGGCTACACCTTC. It yields the protein CASSLDPAPSFGYTF. The variable domain in full, completed from reference TRBV7-9 and TRBJ1-2, reads DTGVSQNPRHKITKRGQNVTFRCDPISEHNRLYWYRQTLGQGPEFLTYFQNEAQLEKSRLLSDRFSAERPKGSFSTLEIQRTEQGDSAMYLCASSLDPAPSFGYTFGSGTRLTVV.

The V call is TRBV24-1, the J call TRBJ1-5, with 11 bases lining up with TRBD1. Per germline, CDR1 KGHDR and CDR2 SFDVKD. The CDR3 is made up of 16 amino acids. V trimming: 4 bases; J trimming: 3 bases; junction bases outside the gene matches: 4. The CDR3 spells CATSDPGQGANQPQHF. CDR3 sequence (DNA): TGTGCCACCAGTGACCCCGGACAGGGGGCCAATCAGCCCCAGCATTTT.

This clonotype was found once. This chain uses TRBV7-8 with TRBJ1-4, with 9 bases that match TRBD1. The germline CDR1 and CDR2 sequences are SGHVS and FQNEAQ. CDR3 length: 14 amino acids. V lost 5 bases to trimming and J lost 8 bases; unmatched junction nucleotides: 6. The CDR3 region has the DNA TGTGCCAGCAGCCAGTCCGGGACAGGGGAAAAACTGTTTTTT. Its translation is CASSQSGTGEKLFF.

This clonotype was picked up many times. This chain links TRBV29-1 with TRBJ1-2; 12 bases agree with TRBD1. Trimming at V came to 4 bases and at J to 7 bases, leaving 7 bases not matched to a gene. The length of the CDR3 is 14 residues. In germline, CDR1 is SQVTM, CDR2 ANQGSEA. CDR3: CSVVLGTGGIGYTF. CDR3 sequence (DNA): TGCAGCGTTGTCCTCGGGACAGGGGGCATTGGCTACACCTTC.

This clonotype came up once. The rearrangement joins TRBV6-6 to TRBJ1-1; a possible D gene is TRBD1 (5 bases). The V and J ends lost 10 bases and 7 bases respectively, with 16 bases between them. The CDR3 loop spans 12 amino acids. In germline, CDR1 is MNHNY, CDR2 SVGAGI (reference sequence). The CDR3 DNA reads TGTGCCACGAGCTTGGGGGGAGGTGAAGCTTTCTTT. Encoded protein: CATSLGGGEAFF.

J is TRBJ2-2 and V is TRBV7-8; D not resolved. Germline V gives CDR1 SGHVS, CDR2 FQNEAQ. V was clipped by 5 bases and J by 6 bases, with 10 bases between them. The CDR3 runs 13 residues. The CDR3 here is CASSHRSPGELFF. For the CDR3, the DNA is TGTGCCAGCAGCCACCGTAGCCCCGGGGAGCTGTTTTTT. Full variable domain (outside the CDR3, taken from reference TRBV7-8 and TRBJ2-2): GAGVSQSPRYKVAKRGQDVALRCDPISGHVSLFWYQQALGQGPEFLTYFQNEAQLDKSGLPSDRFFAERPEGSVSTLKIQRTQQEDSAVYLCASSHRSPGELFFGEGSRLTVL.

A word on this clonotype: This may be a read error: a much more frequent sequence differs by one nucleotide. This rearrangement joins TRBV25-1 to TRBJ1-6, with 9 positions matching TRBD1. The CDR3 loop spans 13 amino acids. Germline CDR1 is MGHDK and CDR2 is SYGVNS. V shed 8 bases and J 13 bases; nucleotides not matched to a gene: 9. CDR3 loop: CASAGTGWEPLHF. DNA for the CDR3: TGTGCCAGCGCCGGGACAGGGTGGGAGCCCCTCCACTTT.

As concerns this clonotype: One junction end does not reproduce the germline sequence, and a read error may be involved. The gene calls are TRBV4-2 and TRBJ2-7; tentative D call: TRBD1 (5 bases). This CDR3 is built from 15 residues. Germline CDR1 LGHNA, CDR2 YNFKEQ. CDR3 nucleotide sequence: TGTCCCAGCAGCCAAGAGCATGGGGCAGGTTGGGAGCAGTACTTC. Residues: CPSSQEHGAGWEQYF.

This chain links TRBV7-9 with TRBJ2-5; TRBD2 aligns across 14 bases. The CDR3 runs to 17 residues. The ends lost 8 bases at V and 1 base at J; junction bases unmatched: 9. Germline V lookup: CDR1 SEHNR, CDR2 FQNEAQ (reference sequence). The chain's CDR3 is CASAKGLAGVTQETQYF. The CDR3 DNA sequence: TGTGCCAGCGCTAAGGGACTAGCGGGGGTTACCCAAGAGACCCAGTACTTC.

The chain recombines TRBV9 with TRBJ1-4; D is uncertain. V gave up 0 bases and J gave up 8 bases, with 2 bases separating them. The CDR3 totals 11 residues. Germline V gives CDR1 SGDLS, CDR2 YYNGEE. The CDR3 sequence is CASSVEEKLFF. The CDR3 DNA is TGTGCCAGCAGCGTAGAGGAAAAACTGTTTTTT.

This clonotype was observed at least ten times. This sequence joins TRBV25-1 and TRBJ1-1, with D unresolved. With 4 bases removed from V and 11 bases from J, the gap between germline ends came to 17 bases. The CDR3 has 13 amino acids. Germline loops: CDR1 MGHDK, CDR2 SYGVNS. The CDR3 sequence: CASSAGLGAGAFF. In DNA, the CDR3 is TGTGCCAGCAGTGCAGGTTTGGGCGCAGGCGCTTTCTTT.

This clonotype occurred many times. V and J are TRBV5-1 and TRBJ1-6; 10 nucleotides match TRBD1. Germline CDR1 SGHRS, CDR2 YFSETQ. The CDR3 covers 16 residues. V shed 0 bases, J shed 10 bases, and the junction held 7 bases outside the gene matches. Here the CDR3 reads CASSLAGTGVQSPLHF. CDR3 bases: TGCGCCAGCAGCTTGGCCGGGACAGGGGTCCAATCACCCCTCCACTTT.